This TCR beta chain emerged from a study of blood T cell repertoires in COVID-19. About the study: Italy, Spain and the United States were the sources of the convalescent and acute COVID-19 samples. T cells, B-cell-depleted T cells, or PBMCs provided the cDNA or gDNA that served as material.

For recovered donors of Cohort 3, there were two negative PCRs, clearance, or symptom resolution. Here immunoSEQ multiplex PCR was the method, and the copy in TCRdb shows in-frame clones only, minus some. Here the sample spans about 370,000 clones, 89% being singletons. Trimming took 6 bases from V and 11 from J, leaving 17 bases between them. CDR1 is MNHEY, CDR2 SMNVEV, per germline (reference sequence). The CDR3 has 13 amino acids. Sequencing was done on a sample of PBMCs or T cells enriched from blood (not recorded which). This receptor was obtained from a woman in her 30s who had recovered from COVID-19. The V gene is TRBV27, the J gene TRBJ1-5; a weak D match, TRBD1 (5 bases). CDR3 region: CASRNLQGRAQHF. In DNA form, the CDR3 reads TGTGCCAGCAGAAATTTGCAGGGTAGAGCCCAGCATTTT.